This is a list of T cell receptor beta chains from one sample in a study of T cell repertoires in cytomegalovirus infection. These receptors have no identified antigens. MiXCR, applied by TCRdb to the reads, yields one record per CDR3 protein. The sample has some 700,000 distinct CDR3 sequences; 30% to 35% are singletons. This sample comprised cultured PBMCs, obtained from culture after CMV antigen stimulation. The source of these receptors is a human donor in good health (CMV status not recorded). Some clones in this sample may be carry-over from other donors' samples. CDR3s include the opening cysteine and the closing phenylalanine or tryptophan.

J gene: TRBJ1-4
V gene: TRBV28
CDR3 protein: CASSLRGPATNEKLFF

J gene: TRBJ2-7
V gene: TRBV4-1
CDR3 protein: CASSQGVWRETDYEQYF

J gene: TRBJ2-7
V gene: TRBV7-2
CDR3 protein: CASSINRGPYEQYF

J gene: TRBJ2-7
V gene: TRBV7-2
CDR3 protein: CASSLGQDSSYEQYF

J gene: TRBJ2-7
V gene: TRBV6-2/TRBV6-3
CDR3 protein: CASSSASVTAGNEQYF

J gene: TRBJ2-3
V gene: TRBV6-1
CDR3 protein: CASSESSADTQYF

J gene: TRBJ2-7
V gene: TRBV7-2
CDR3 protein: CASSSLGDRGYEQYF

J gene: TRBJ2-5
V gene: TRBV10-3
CDR3 protein: CAISDRSGERGETQYF

J gene: TRBJ2-7
V gene: TRBV27
CDR3 protein: CASSKRRRGNEQYF

J gene: TRBJ1-3
V gene: TRBV7-8
CDR3 protein: CASSSRGQGRNTIYF

J gene: TRBJ2-5
V gene: TRBV20-1
CDR3 protein: CSAKVWIAGGTQETQYF